The present T cell receptor beta chain was sequenced within a study of OX40 agonist ivuxolimab in advanced cancers. About the research overall: The dose-escalation cohort had hepatocellular carcinoma, melanoma, renal cell or head and neck cancer. Study results and limitations: At 0.1 to 3.0 mg/kg and by week 6, clonal expansion occurred in CD4+ and CD8+ blood T cells. The mean number of expanded clones was higher in CD8+ T cells than in CD4+. Researchers did not establish what antigens the expanded peripheral T cells target.

Sequenced by immunoSEQ multiplex PCR; TCRdb stores in-frame clones only, minus some. The table includes roughly 73,000 clones, nearly 90% detected once. To note about this clone: Antigen: not known.

V lost 5 bases to trimming and J lost 5 bases; unmatched junction nucleotides: 9. Germline-derived CDR1 and CDR2 are GTSNPN and SVGIG (reference sequence). This CDR3 is 15 amino acids long. This rearrangement joins TRBV30 to TRBJ1-2, with 12 positions matching TRBD1. The TCR was taken from an adult with an advanced solid tumor such as melanoma, head and neck, liver or kidney cancer. This specimen consisted of CD4+ or CD8+ T cells sorted from blood, obtained in a trial of the OX40 agonist ivuxolimab. CDR3 nucleotide sequence: TGTGCCTGGTGGGACAGGGGGCTGATCGGTTATGGCTACACCTTC. Translation: CAWWDRGLIGYGYTF.